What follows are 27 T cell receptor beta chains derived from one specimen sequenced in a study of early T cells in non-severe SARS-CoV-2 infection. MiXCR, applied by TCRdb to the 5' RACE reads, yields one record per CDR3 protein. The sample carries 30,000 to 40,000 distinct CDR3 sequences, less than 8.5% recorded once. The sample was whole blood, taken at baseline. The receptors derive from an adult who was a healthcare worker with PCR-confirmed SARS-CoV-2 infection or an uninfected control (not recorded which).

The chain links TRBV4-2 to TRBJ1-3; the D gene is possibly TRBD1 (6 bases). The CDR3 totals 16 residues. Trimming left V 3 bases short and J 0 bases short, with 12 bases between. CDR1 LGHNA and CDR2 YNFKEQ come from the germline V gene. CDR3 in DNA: TGTGCCAGCAGCCAGGAGGACAGCCCCTCTGGAAACACCATATATTTT. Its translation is CASSQEDSPSGNTIYF.

The CDR3 reads CASSPSFSNTDTQYF. CDR3 in DNA: TGTGCCAGCAGCCCGTCCTTCTCAAACACAGATACGCAGTATTTT. The chain carries TRBV4-2 and TRBJ2-3; D is undetermined. Germline V lookup: CDR1 LGHNA, CDR2 YNFKEQ. Trimming left V 4 bases short and J 2 bases short, with 13 bases between. This CDR3 has 15 residues.

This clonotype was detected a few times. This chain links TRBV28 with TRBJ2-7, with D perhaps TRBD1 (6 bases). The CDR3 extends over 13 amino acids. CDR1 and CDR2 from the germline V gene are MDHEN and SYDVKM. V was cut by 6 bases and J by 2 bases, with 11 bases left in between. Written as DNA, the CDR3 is TGTGCCAGCAGAACCGGGACAACCTACGAGCAGTACTTC. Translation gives CASRTGTTYEQYF.

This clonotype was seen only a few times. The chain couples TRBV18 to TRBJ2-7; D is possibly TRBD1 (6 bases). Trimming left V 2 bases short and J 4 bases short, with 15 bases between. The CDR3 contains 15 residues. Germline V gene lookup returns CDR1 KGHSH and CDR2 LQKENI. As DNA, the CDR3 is TGTGCCAGCTCACCATACGAACAGGGTGGATACGAGCAGTACGTC. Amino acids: CASSPYEQGGYEQYV.

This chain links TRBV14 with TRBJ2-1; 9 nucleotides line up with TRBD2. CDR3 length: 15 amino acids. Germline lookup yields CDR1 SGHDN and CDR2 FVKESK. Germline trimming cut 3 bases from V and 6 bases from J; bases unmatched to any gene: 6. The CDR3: CASSHGTSIFNEQFF. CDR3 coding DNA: TGTGCCAGCAGCCACGGGACTAGCATCTTCAATGAGCAGTTCTTC.

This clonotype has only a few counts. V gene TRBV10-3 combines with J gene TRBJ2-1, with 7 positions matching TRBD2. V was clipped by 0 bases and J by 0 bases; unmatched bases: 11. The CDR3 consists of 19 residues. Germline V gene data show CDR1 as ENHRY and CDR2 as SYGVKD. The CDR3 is CAISESTGGRKSSYNEQFF. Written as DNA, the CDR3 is TGTGCCATCAGTGAGTCGACGGGGGGACGGAAGAGCTCCTACAATGAGCAGTTCTTC.

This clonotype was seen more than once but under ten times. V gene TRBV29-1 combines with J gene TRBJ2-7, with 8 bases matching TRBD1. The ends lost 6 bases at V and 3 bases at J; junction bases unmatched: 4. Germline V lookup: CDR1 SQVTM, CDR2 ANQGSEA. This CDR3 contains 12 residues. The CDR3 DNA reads TGCAGCGTCTTGGACAGGGACTACGAGCAGTACGTC. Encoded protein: CSVLDRDYEQYV.

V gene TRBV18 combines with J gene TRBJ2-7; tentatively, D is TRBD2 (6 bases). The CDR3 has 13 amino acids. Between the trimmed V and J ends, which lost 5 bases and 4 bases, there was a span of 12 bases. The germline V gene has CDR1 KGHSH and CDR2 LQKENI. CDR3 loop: CASSSEAGYEQYF. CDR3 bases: TGTGCCAGCTCATCCGAAGCGGGTTACGAGCAGTACTTC.

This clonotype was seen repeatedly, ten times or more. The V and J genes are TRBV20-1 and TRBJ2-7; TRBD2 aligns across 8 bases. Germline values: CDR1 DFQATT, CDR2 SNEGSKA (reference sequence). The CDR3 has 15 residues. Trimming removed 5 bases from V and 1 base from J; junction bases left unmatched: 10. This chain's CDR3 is CSAEPGLGVSYEQYF. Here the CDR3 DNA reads TGCAGTGCTGAACCGGGACTAGGGGTTTCCTACGAGCAGTACTTC.

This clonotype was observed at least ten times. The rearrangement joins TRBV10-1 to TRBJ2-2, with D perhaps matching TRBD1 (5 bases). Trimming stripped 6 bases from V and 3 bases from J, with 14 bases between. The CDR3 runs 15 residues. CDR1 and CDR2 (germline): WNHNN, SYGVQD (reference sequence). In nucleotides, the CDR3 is TGCGCCAGCAGCACGTTGGACAAACACACCGGGGAGCTGTTTTTT. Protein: CASSTLDKHTGELFF.

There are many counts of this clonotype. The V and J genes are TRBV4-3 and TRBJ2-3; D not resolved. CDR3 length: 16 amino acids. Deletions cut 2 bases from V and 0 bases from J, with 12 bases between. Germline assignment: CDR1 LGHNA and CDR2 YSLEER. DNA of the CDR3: TGCGCCAGCAGCCAAACGAGACACATTAGCACAGATACGCAGTATTTT. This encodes CASSQTRHISTDTQYF.

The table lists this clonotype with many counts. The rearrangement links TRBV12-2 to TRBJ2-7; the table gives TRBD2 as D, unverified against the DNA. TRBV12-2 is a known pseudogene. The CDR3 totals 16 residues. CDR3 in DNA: TGTGCAAGTCGCTTAGTTCCTAGCGGGAGGTACCACGAGCAGTACGTC. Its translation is CASRLVPSGRYHEQYV.

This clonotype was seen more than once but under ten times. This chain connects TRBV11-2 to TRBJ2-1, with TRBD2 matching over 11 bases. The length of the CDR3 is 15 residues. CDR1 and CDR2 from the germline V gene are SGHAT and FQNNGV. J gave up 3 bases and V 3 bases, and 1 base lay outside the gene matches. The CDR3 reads CASSLTSGNYNEQFF. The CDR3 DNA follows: TGTGCCAGCAGCTTGACTAGCGGGAACTACAATGAGCAGTTCTTC.

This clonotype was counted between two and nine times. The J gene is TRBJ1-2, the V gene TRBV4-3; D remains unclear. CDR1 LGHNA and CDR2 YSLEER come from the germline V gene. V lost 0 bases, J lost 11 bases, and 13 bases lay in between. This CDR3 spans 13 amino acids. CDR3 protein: CASSQDNGRGYTF. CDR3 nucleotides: TGCGCCAGCAGCCAAGATAACGGCAGAGGGTACACCTTC.

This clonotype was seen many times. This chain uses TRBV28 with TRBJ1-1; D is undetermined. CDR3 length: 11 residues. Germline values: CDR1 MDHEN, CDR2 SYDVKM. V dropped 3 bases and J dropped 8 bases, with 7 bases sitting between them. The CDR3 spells CASSFVGEAFF. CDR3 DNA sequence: TGTGCCAGCAGTTTCGTTGGCGAAGCTTTCTTT.

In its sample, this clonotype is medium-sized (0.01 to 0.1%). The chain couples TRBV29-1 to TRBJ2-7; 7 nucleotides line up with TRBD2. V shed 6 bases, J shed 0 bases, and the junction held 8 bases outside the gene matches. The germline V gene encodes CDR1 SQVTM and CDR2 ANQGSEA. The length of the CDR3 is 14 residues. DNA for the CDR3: TGCAGCGTCGCTACAGCGGGGCTCTCCTACGAGCAGTACTTC. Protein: CSVATAGLSYEQYF.

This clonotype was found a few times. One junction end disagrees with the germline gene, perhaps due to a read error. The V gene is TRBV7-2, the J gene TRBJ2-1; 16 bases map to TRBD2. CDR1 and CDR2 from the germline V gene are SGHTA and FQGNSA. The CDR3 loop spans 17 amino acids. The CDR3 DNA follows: TGTGCCAGCAGCCTACCGCCTACCGGGACTAGCGGGAGGGCCCAGGTCTTC. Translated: CASSLPPTGTSGRAQVF.

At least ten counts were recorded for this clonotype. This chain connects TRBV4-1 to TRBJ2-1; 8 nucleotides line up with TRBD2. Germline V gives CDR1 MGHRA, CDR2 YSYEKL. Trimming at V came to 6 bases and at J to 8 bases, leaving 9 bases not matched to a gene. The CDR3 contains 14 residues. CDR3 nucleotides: TGCGCCAGCAGATATAGCGGGATGCTCGATGAGCAGTTCTTC. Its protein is CASRYSGMLDEQFF.

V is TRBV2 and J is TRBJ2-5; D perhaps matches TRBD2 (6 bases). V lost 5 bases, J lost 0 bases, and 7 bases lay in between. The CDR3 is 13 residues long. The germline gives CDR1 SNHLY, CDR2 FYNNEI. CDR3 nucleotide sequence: TGTGCCAGCAGTCGGGACTACCAAGAGACCCAGTACTTC. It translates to CASSRDYQETQYF.

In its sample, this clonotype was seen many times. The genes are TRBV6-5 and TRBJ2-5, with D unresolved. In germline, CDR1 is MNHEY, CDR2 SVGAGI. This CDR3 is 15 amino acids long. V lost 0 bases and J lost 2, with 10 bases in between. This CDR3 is CASSYSIGSQETQYF. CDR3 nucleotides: TGTGCCAGCAGTTACTCGATAGGTTCGCAAGAGACCCAGTACTTC.

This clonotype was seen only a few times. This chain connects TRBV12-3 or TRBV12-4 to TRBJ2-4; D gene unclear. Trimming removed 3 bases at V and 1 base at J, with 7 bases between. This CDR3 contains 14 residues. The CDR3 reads CASSFASAKNIQYF. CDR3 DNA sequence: TGTGCCAGCAGTTTCGCGTCCGCCAAAAACATTCAGTACTTC.

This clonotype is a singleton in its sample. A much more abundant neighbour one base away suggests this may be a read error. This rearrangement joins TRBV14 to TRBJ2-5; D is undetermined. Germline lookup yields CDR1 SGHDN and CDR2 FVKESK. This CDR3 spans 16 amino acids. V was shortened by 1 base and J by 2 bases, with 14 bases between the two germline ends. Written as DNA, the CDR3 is TGTGCCAGCAGCCAAGGCATTGTGGCGAGACAAGAGACCCAGTACTTC. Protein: CASSQGIVARQETQYF.

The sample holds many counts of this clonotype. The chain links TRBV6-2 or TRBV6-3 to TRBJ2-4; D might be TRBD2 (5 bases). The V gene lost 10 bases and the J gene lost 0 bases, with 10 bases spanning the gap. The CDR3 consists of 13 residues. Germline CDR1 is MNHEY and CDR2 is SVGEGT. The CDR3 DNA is TGTGCCACCTCGGACTTAGCCAAAAACATTCAGTACTTC. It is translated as CATSDLAKNIQYF.

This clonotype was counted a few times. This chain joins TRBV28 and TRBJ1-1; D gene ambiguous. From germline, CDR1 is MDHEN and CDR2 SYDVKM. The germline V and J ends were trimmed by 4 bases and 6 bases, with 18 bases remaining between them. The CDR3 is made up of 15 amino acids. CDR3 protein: CASSSPPIPWAEAFF. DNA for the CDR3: TGTGCCAGCAGTTCACCTCCAATACCTTGGGCTGAAGCTTTCTTT.

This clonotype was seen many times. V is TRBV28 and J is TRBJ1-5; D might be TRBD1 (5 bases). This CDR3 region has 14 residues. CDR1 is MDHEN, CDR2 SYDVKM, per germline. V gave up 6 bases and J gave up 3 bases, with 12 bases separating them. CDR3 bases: TGTGCCAGCAGGGGGCAGGGTGACAATCAGCCCCAGCATTTT. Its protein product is CASRGQGDNQPQHF.

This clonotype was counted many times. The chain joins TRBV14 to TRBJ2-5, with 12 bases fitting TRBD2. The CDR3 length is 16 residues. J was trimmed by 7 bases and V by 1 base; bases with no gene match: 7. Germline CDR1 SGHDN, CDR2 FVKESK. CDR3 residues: CASSQVLAGGPRTQYF. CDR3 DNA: TGTGCCAGCAGCCAAGTTCTAGCGGGAGGGCCGAGGACCCAGTACTTC.

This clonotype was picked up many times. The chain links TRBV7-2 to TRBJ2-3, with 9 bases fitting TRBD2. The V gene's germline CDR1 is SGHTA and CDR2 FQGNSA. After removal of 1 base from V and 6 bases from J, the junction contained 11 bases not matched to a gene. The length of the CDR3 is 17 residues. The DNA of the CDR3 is TGTGCCAGCAGCTTAGTCCGCTTAGCGGGGGTCGCGGATACGCAGTATTTT. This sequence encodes CASSLVRLAGVADTQYF. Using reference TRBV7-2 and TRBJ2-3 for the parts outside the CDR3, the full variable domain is GAGVSQSPSNKVTEKGKDVELRCDPISGHTALYWYRQSLGQGLEFLIYFQGNSAPDKSGLPSDRFSAERTGGSVSTLTIQRTQQEDSAVYLCASSLVRLAGVADTQYFGPGTRLTVL.